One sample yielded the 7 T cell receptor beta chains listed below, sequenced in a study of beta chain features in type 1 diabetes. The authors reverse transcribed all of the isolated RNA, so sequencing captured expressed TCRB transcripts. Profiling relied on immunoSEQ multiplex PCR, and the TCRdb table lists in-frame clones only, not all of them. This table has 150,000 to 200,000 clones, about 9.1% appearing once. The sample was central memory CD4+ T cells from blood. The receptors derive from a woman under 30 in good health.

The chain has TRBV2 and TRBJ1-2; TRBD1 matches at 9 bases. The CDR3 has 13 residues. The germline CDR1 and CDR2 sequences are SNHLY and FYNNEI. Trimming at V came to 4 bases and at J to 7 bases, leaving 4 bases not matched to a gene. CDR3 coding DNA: TGTGCCAGCAGTGGGGACAGGGTTGGTGGCTACACCTTC. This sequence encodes CASSGDRVGGYTF.

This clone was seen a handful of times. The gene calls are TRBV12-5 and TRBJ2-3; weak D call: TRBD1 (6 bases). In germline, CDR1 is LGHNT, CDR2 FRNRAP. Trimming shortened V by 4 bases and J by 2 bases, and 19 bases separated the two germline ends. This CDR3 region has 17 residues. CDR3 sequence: CASGSLTTGGVTDTQYF. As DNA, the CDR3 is TGTGCTAGTGGTTCCCTCACGACAGGAGGAGTCACAGATACGCAGTATTTT.

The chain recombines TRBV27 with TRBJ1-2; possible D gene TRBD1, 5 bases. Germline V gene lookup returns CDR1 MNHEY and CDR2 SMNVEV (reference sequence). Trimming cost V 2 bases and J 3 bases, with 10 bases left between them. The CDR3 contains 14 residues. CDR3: CASSLGVRDYGYTF. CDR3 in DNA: TGTGCCAGCAGTTTAGGTGTCAGGGACTATGGCTACACCTTC.

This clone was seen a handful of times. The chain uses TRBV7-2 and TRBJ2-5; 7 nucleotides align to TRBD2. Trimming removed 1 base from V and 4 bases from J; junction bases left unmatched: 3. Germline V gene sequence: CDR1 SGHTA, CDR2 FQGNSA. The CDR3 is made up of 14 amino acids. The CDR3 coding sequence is TGTGCCAGCAGCTTAGGGACTAGAGGAGAGACCCAGTACTTC. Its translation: CASSLGTRGETQYF.

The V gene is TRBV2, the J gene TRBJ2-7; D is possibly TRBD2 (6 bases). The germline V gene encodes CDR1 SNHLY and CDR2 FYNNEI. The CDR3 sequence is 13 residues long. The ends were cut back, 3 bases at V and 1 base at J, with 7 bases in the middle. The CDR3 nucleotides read TGTGCCAGCAGTGAGGGGGGTTCCTACGAGCAGTACTTC. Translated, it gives CASSEGGSYEQYF.

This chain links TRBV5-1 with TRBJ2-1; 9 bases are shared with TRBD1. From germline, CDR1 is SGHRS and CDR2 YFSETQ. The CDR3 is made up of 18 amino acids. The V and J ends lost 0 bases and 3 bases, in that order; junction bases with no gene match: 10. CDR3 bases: TGCGCCAGCAGCTTGGAACATCCGGGACAGGGAGTCTACAATGAGCAGTTCTTC. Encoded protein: CASSLEHPGQGVYNEQFF.

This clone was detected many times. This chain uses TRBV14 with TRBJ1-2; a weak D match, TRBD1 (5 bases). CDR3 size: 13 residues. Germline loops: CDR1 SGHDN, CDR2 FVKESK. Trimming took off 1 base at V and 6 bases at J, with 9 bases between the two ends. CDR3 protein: CASSQAGNNGYTF. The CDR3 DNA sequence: TGTGCCAGCAGCCAAGCAGGGAACAATGGCTACACCTTC.